Below, 21 T cell receptor beta chains from the same sample are listed, as sequenced in a study of control samples from healthy donors and cancer patients. Profiled with immunoSEQ multiplex PCR; TCRdb holds only in-frame clones, not every one. The table records some 22,000 clones, 85% of them present only once. Source material: PBMCs. Receptors were obtained from a man between 60 and 70 years old with head and neck cancer.

This clone was seen only a few times. The chain uses TRBV4-1 and TRBJ2-3, with 8 bases that match TRBD2. The CDR3 runs to 16 residues. Per the germline V gene, CDR1 is MGHRA and CDR2 is YSYEKL. With 0 bases clipped from V and 4 bases from J, the junction kept 6 bases outside the gene matches. This chain's CDR3 is CASSQDGTSIADTQYF. The CDR3 nucleotides are TGCGCCAGCAGCCAAGATGGGACTAGTATTGCAGATACGCAGTATTTT.

Concerning this clone: One end of the junction is discordant with germline, which a read error may explain. The chain combines TRBV5-4 with TRBJ2-7; 10 bases are a match to TRBD2. The CDR3 consists of 14 residues. The V gene's germline CDR1 is SGHNT and CDR2 YYREEE (reference sequence). CDR3: CASSLDSGRYGQYF. Here the CDR3 DNA reads TGTGCCAGCAGCTTGGATAGCGGGAGGTACGGGCAGTACTTC.

The chain carries TRBV2 and TRBJ2-1; TRBD1 matches at 10 bases. There are 16 residues in the CDR3. The V gene end was trimmed by 6 bases and the J gene end by 4 bases; junction bases not matched to a gene: 9. The V gene's germline CDR1 is SNHLY and CDR2 FYNNEI. The CDR3 here is CASRPWTGGIYNEQFF. The CDR3 DNA reads as TGTGCCAGCAGGCCCTGGACAGGGGGGATATACAATGAGCAGTTCTTC.

V and J are TRBV3-1 (or the pseudogene TRBV3-2) and TRBJ2-5; no clear D gene. This CDR3 has 15 residues. The V end was cut by 0 bases, the J end by 2 bases, with 10 bases between. From germline, CDR1 is LGHDT and CDR2 YNNKEL (reference sequence). The CDR3 region has the DNA TGTGCCAGCAGCCAAGATGAGGCAGTTCAAGAGACCCAGTACTTC. Translating gives CASSQDEAVQETQYF.

The chain links TRBV5-1 to TRBJ1-1; no definite D call. The CDR3 runs 14 residues. Per the germline V gene, CDR1 is SGHRS and CDR2 is YFSETQ. The V gene lost 2 bases and the J gene lost 3 bases, with 11 bases spanning the gap. As DNA, the CDR3 is TGCGCCAGCAGCTTCCTGGGGAGGGACACTGAAGCTTTCTTT. It specifies CASSFLGRDTEAFF.

The rearrangement joins TRBV4-1 to TRBJ1-5; D not resolved. Germline V gene lookup returns CDR1 MGHRA and CDR2 YSYEKL. The ends were cut back, 0 bases at V and 1 base at J, with 7 bases in the middle. The CDR3 length is 15 residues. The CDR3 loop is CASSQDAASNQPQHF. The CDR3 coding sequence is TGCGCCAGCAGCCAAGATGCAGCGAGCAATCAGCCCCAGCATTTT.

V and J are TRBV12-3 or TRBV12-4 and TRBJ1-2; D gene uncertain. The CDR3 is made up of 11 amino acids. V gave up 4 bases and J gave up 6 bases, with 6 bases separating them. The CDR3, as DNA: TGTGCCAGCAGTTATGGCCATGGCTACACCTTC. This codes for CASSYGHGYTF.

This sequence joins TRBV11-2 and TRBJ1-6; D gene ambiguous. V lost 0 bases, J lost 10 bases, and 7 bases lay in between. The CDR3 runs 13 residues. CDR1 and CDR2 (germline): SGHAT, FQNNGV. The chain's CDR3 is CASSLDGASPLHF. The CDR3 DNA sequence: TGTGCCAGCAGCTTAGACGGTGCCTCACCCCTCCACTTT.

The rearrangement links TRBV29-1 to TRBJ2-1, with TRBD1 identical over 10 bases. V lost 6 bases to trimming and J lost 3 bases; unmatched junction nucleotides: 5. The CDR3 runs 14 residues. Germline lookup yields CDR1 SQVTM and CDR2 ANQGSEA. In nucleotides, the CDR3 is TGCAGCGTCAACCGGGACAGGGGCTACAATGAGCAGTTCTTC. Its protein product is CSVNRDRGYNEQFF.

The chain employs TRBV6-5 and TRBJ1-6, with 8 bases fitting TRBD1. Germline CDR1 MNHEY, CDR2 SVGAGI. CDR3 length: 16 residues. V lost 0 bases and J lost 14; bases outside the gene matches: 12. The CDR3, as DNA: TGTGCCAGCAGTTACTCCGGGACAGGTGAAACGTTCACCCTCCACTTT. The encoded protein is CASSYSGTGETFTLHF.

The V gene is TRBV3-1 (or the pseudogene TRBV3-2), the J gene TRBJ2-3, with a possible D match to TRBD2 (6 bases). The V end lost 6 bases, the J end lost 5 bases, and 15 bases lay between the germline ends. CDR1 and CDR2 from the germline V gene are LGHDT and YNNKEL (reference sequence). The length of the CDR3 is 14 residues. CDR3 nucleotide sequence: TGTGCCAGCAGTCAGGAGGAGGGCCAAGATACGCAGTATTTT. Translated, it gives CASSQEEGQDTQYF.

This clone has only one observation. J is TRBJ2-7 and V is TRBV6-5; 8 bases agree with TRBD1. Trimming took 3 bases from V and 3 from J; bases not matched to a gene: 4. The CDR3 has 14 amino acids. Germline lookup yields CDR1 MNHEY and CDR2 SVGAGI. CDR3: CASSYRTGRYEQYF. The DNA for the CDR3 is TGTGCCAGCAGTTATCGGACAGGGCGCTACGAGCAGTACTTC.

The CDR3 region is CASSTGQGGTDTQYF. The CDR3, as DNA: TGTGCCAGCAGTACGGGACAGGGGGGCACAGATACGCAGTATTTT. The rearrangement links TRBV5-5 to TRBJ2-3, with 11 bases fitting TRBD1. V dropped 5 bases and J dropped 1; count of bases not matched to a gene: 3. This CDR3 is built from 15 residues. Germline-derived CDR1 and CDR2 are SGHKS and YYEKEE (reference sequence).

CDR3 sequence (DNA): TGTGCCAGCAGTTTGAACGGGTTACAGGGCTACACCTTC. Translating gives CASSLNGLQGYTF. The chain employs TRBV5-6 and TRBJ1-2; no definite D call. CDR1 SGHDT and CDR2 YYEEEE come from the germline V gene. The CDR3 loop spans 13 amino acids. The germline V and J ends were trimmed by 5 bases and 8 bases, with 16 bases remaining between them.

CDR3 sequence (DNA): TGTGCCAGCAGCATGAATCAGCGGGAGCTCGACGAGCAGTACTTC. Translation gives CASSMNQRELDEQYF. The rearrangement uses TRBV7-9 and TRBJ2-7; 8 bases are shared with TRBD2. Germline loops: CDR1 SEHNR, CDR2 FQNEAQ (reference sequence). The CDR3 is 15 amino acids. V trimming: 5 bases; J trimming: 5 bases; junction bases outside the gene matches: 11.

The chain is built from TRBV7-3 and TRBJ2-1; TRBD2 matches at 11 bases. The CDR3 consists of 20 residues. CDR1 and CDR2 (germline): SGHTA, FQGTGA. The V segment lost 4 bases and the J segment 0 bases; nucleotides outside the gene matches: 14. CDR3 in DNA: TGTGCCAGCAGCTATCCCGCCGGGACTAGCGGTCAGAGCTCCTACAATGAGCAGTTCTTC. It codes for CASSYPAGTSGQSSYNEQFF. Based on the CDR3 plus reference TRBV7-3 and TRBJ2-1, the full variable domain is GAGVSQTPSNKVTEKGKYVELRCDPISGHTALYWYRQSLGQGPEFLIYFQGTGAADDSGLPNDRFFAVRPEGSVSTLKIQRTERGDSAVYLCASSYPAGTSGQSSYNEQFFGPGTRLTVL.

The V call is TRBV21-1, the J call TRBJ2-5. TRBV21-1 is noted as a pseudogene. The CDR3 has 10 amino acids. CDR3 coding DNA: TGTGCCAGCAGGGGTGAGACCCAGTACTTC. Protein product: CASRGETQYF.

This chain connects TRBV7-8 to TRBJ2-3; D might be TRBD1 (5 bases). This CDR3 has 14 amino acids. Germline CDR1 is SGHVS and CDR2 is FQNEAQ. Trimming removed 4 bases from V and 0 bases from J, with 8 bases in between. As DNA, the CDR3 is TGTGCCAGCAGCTACAGGTCTAGCACAGATACGCAGTATTTT. Amino acid sequence: CASSYRSSTDTQYF.

This sequence joins TRBV6-5 and TRBJ1-1; possible D gene TRBD1, 6 bases. The ends were cut back, 7 bases at V and 3 bases at J, with 12 bases in the middle. Germline assignment: CDR1 MNHEY and CDR2 SVGAGI. This CDR3 has 13 amino acids. This chain's CDR3 is CASTIDRYTEAFF. For the CDR3, the DNA is TGTGCCAGCACTATTGACAGGTACACTGAAGCTTTCTTT.

A few counts support this clone. The J gene is TRBJ2-3, the V gene TRBV2; D perhaps matches TRBD2 (5 bases). The germline V gene has CDR1 SNHLY and CDR2 FYNNEI. This CDR3 contains 12 residues. V was pared by 7 bases and J by 4 bases, with 9 bases between. Here the CDR3 reads CASMRESDTQYF. The CDR3 DNA sequence: TGTGCCAGCATGAGGGAGTCAGATACGCAGTATTTT.

This chain joins TRBV21-1 and TRBJ2-7; the D call in the table, TRBD2, was not verified against the DNA. TRBV21-1 is deemed a pseudogene. This CDR3 contains 14 residues. The CDR3 nucleotides are TGTGCCAGCAGCAAAGGGGAGCGACCCTACGAGCAGTACGTC. Protein product: CASSKGERPYEQYV.